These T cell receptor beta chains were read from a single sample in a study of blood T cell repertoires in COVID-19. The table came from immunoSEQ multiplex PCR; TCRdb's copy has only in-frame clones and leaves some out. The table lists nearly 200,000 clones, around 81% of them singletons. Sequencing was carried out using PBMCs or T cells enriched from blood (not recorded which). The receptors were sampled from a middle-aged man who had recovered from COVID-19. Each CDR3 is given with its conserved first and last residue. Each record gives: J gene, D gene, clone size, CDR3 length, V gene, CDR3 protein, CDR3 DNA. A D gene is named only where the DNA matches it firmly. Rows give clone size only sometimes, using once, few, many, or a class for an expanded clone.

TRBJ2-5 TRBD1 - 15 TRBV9 CASSVSGQGQETQYF TGTGCCAGCAGCGTAAGTGGACAGGGCCAAGAGACCCAGTACTTC
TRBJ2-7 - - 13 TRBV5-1 CASSLAYGGWQYF TGCGCCAGCAGCTTAGCATACGGGGGTTGGCAGTACTTC
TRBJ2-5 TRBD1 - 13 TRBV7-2 CASKTGGRETQYF TGTGCCAGCAAGACAGGGGGCAGGGAGACCCAGTACTTC
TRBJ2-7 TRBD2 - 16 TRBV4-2 CASSHGTSGGNYEQYF TGTGCCAGCAGCCATGGGACTAGCGGGGGGAACTACGAGCAGTACTTC
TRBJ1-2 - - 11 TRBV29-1 CSVRQPGGYTF TGCAGCGTACGGCAGCCCGGGGGCTACACCTTC
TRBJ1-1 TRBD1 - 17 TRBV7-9 CASSSINVRDRPTEAFF TGTGCCAGCAGCTCCATCAATGTCCGGGACAGGCCGACTGAAGCTTTCTTT
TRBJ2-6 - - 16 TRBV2 CASNQQGVTGANVLTF TGTGCCAGCAACCAACAGGGAGTCACTGGGGCCAACGTCCTGACTTTC
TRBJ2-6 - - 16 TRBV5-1 CASSPRASSGANVLTF TGCGCCAGCAGCCCCAGGGCCAGCTCTGGGGCCAACGTCCTGACTTTC
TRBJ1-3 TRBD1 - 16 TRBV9 CASSVGQGVSGNTIYF TGTGCCAGCAGCGTCGGACAGGGGGTTTCTGGAAACACCATATATTTT
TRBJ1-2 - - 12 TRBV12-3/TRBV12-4 CASSLGLEGYTF TGTGCCAGCAGTTTGGGGCTTGAAGGCTACACCTTC
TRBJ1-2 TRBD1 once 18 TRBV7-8 CASSVTGTGGLPDYGYTF TGTGCCAGCAGCGTTACCGGGACAGGGGGTTTACCTGACTATGGCTACACCTTC
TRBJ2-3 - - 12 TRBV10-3 CAISEEGYTQYF TGTGCCATCAGTGAGGAGGGTTATACGCAGTATTTT
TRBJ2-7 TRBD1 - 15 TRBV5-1 CASSLETGESYEQYF TGCGCCAGCAGCTTGGAGACAGGGGAATCCTACGAGCAGTACTTC
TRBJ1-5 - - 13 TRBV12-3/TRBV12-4 CASSLRWNQPQHF TGTGCCAGCAGTTTACGGTGGAATCAGCCCCAGCATTTT
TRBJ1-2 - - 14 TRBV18 CASSPGADNYGYTF TGTGCCAGCTCACCAGGGGCGGATAACTATGGCTACACCTTC